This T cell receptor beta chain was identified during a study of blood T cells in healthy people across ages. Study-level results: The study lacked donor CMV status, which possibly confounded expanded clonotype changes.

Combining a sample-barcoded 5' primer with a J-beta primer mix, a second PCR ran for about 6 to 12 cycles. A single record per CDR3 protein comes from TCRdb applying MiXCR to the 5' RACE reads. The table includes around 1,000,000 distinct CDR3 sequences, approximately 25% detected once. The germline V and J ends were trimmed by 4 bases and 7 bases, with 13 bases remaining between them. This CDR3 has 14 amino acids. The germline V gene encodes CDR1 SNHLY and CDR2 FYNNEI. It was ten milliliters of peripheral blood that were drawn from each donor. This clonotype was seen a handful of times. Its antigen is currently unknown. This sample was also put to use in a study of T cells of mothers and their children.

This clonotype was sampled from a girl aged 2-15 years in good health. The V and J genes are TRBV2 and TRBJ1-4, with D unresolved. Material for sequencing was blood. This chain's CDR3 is CASSARSGGEKLFF. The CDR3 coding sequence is TGTGCCAGCAGTGCGCGGTCGGGAGGTGAAAAACTGTTTTTT.